The rows below give T cell receptor beta chains drawn from one sample of a study of human CD8 memory T cell subsets. Reprocessing the 5' RACE reads, TCRdb reports a single entry for every CDR3 protein and omits DNA. The sample totals about 17,000 distinct CDR3 sequences. The sample taken for sequencing was CD8+ stem-like memory T cells (TSCM and TCM) sorted from PBMCs. These receptors came from a human donor in good health. Each CDR3 is given with its conserved first and last residue. Each record gives: J gene, V gene, CDR3 length, CDR3 protein.

J: TRBJ2-7
V: TRBV19
length: 14
CDR3: CASSKDRDSDEQYF

J: TRBJ1-1
V: TRBV27
length: 15
CDR3: CASSPFTGRGTEAFF

J: TRBJ2-1
V: TRBV20-1
length: 15
CDR3: CSARDLLGVVFEQFF

J: TRBJ1-1
V: TRBV4-2
length: 14
CDR3: CASSQEPTNTEAFF

J: TRBJ2-1
V: TRBV12-3/TRBV12-4
length: 18
CDR3: CASTPLAGVLSSYNEQFF

J: TRBJ2-7
V: TRBV20-1
length: 13
CDR3: CSARNLDLYEQYF

J: TRBJ1-1
V: TRBV27
length: 15
CDR3: CASSQLQGRVTEAFF

J: TRBJ1-6
V: TRBV11-2
length: 15
CDR3: CASSLQGSYNSPLHF

J: TRBJ2-7
V: TRBV29-1
length: 12
CDR3: CSVQAGSGEQYF

J: TRBJ2-7
V: TRBV6-5
length: 14
CDR3: CASSPGQGAWEQYF

J: TRBJ2-7
V: TRBV7-8
length: 12
CDR3: CASSPPYDEQYF

J: TRBJ2-7
V: TRBV6-1
length: 13
CDR3: CASSPSRVHEQYF

J: TRBJ2-1
V: TRBV27
length: 14
CDR3: CASSLSGRANEQFF

J: TRBJ2-7
V: TRBV20-1
length: 19
CDR3: CSARGPGDANLRLSYEQYF

J: TRBJ2-7
V: TRBV29-1
length: 12
CDR3: CSVSREAYEQYF

J: TRBJ1-4
V: TRBV2
length: 19
CDR3: CASSELIRRTEPTNEKLFF

J: TRBJ1-2
V: TRBV14
length: 19
CDR3: CASSQERWDRKITNYGYTF